The entry that follows covers one TCR beta chain sequence. Antigen specificity is unknown. This sample was included in a study of beta chain features in type 1 diabetes. Points from the study as a whole: A moderate, significant TCRB CDR3 shortening appeared in type 1 diabetes across four CD4+ subsets.

Expressed TCRB transcripts got sequenced, as all isolated RNA was reverse transcribed. The repertoire was sequenced with immunoSEQ multiplex PCR; TCRdb's copy has only in-frame clones and lacks some. The sample includes 200,000 to 300,000 clones, approximately 10% of them seen just once. After removal of 1 base from V and 8 bases from J, the junction contained 5 bases not matched to a gene. Germline V gives CDR1 SEHNR, CDR2 FQNEAQ (reference sequence). This CDR3 is 14 amino acids long. Sequenced input: naive CD4+ T cells from blood. The TCR originated in a man aged 25 to 45 with type 1 diabetes. The V and J genes are TRBV7-9 and TRBJ2-1; 7 bases fit TRBD1. The CDR3: CASSLGLTGDEQFF. The CDR3 DNA reads as TGTGCCAGCAGCTTAGGCCTCACAGGGGATGAGCAGTTCTTC.